These 16 T cell receptor beta chains were all obtained from the same sample, sequenced in a study of T-cell reconstitution after alpha-beta-depleted transplantation in children. TCRbeta library construction was performed incorporating unique molecular identifiers. TCRdb re-derived calls from the PCR reads in MiXCR, one entry per CDR3 protein. The sample shows about 980,000 distinct CDR3 sequences, about 30% of them seen only once. The sample in question was PBMCs, mostly from graft donor cells, obtained 360 days after TCRalphabeta/CD19-depleted stem cell transplant. The receptors shown here come from a boy less than two years old who had a stem cell transplant for SCID, so the T cells may come from the graft donor.

The chain links TRBV19 to TRBJ2-3; tentatively, D is TRBD1 (6 bases). In germline, CDR1 is LNHDA, CDR2 SQIVND (reference sequence). V lost 3 bases, J lost 2 bases, and 12 bases lay in between. The CDR3 is 15 residues long. This CDR3 reads CASSMKDRHTDTQYF. Written as DNA, the CDR3 is TGTGCCAGTAGTATGAAGGACAGACACACAGATACGCAGTATTTT. The whole variable domain, filled in from reference TRBV19 and TRBJ2-3, reads DGGITQSPKYLFRKEGQNVTLSCEQNLNHDAMYWYRQDPGQGLRLIYYSQIVNDFQKGDIAEGYSVSREKKESFPLTVTSAQKNPTAFYLCASSMKDRHTDTQYFGPGTRLTVL.

The rearrangement uses TRBV12-3 or TRBV12-4 and TRBJ1-6; unclear D gene. This CDR3 has 17 residues. V lost 6 bases and J lost 0, with 15 bases in between. This CDR3 reads CASRLTLGSSYNSPLHF. For the CDR3, the DNA is TGTGCCAGCAGGTTGACGTTAGGTAGCTCCTATAATTCACCCCTCCACTTT.

This clonotype was seen only a few times. The CDR3 is CASSVGQGEQYF. CDR3 DNA: TGTGCCAGCAGCGTCGGACAGGGCGAGCAGTACTTC. This chain uses TRBV12-3 or TRBV12-4 with TRBJ2-7; 8 bases match TRBD1. V dropped 6 bases and J dropped 6; count of bases not matched to a gene: 4. The CDR3 contains 12 residues.

The genes are TRBV4-3 and TRBJ2-1; TRBD2 aligns across 7 bases. In germline, CDR1 is LGHNA, CDR2 YSLEER. The CDR3 totals 18 residues. The trim removed 0 bases at V and 1 base at J, leaving 9 bases unmatched. For the CDR3, the DNA is TGCGCCAGCAGCCAAGAGTTGCTTTGGGGGGGTTCCTACAATGAGCAGTTCTTC. Its protein is CASSQELLWGGSYNEQFF.

The genes are TRBV19 and TRBJ1-6, with D unresolved. Per the germline V gene, CDR1 is LNHDA and CDR2 is SQIVND (reference sequence). V gave up 1 base and J gave up 12 bases, with 4 bases separating them. The CDR3 sequence is 11 residues long. The CDR3 DNA sequence: TGTGCCAGTAGTATAGGCGGACCCCTCCACTTT. It yields the protein CASSIGGPLHF.

This clonotype was counted many times. The genes are TRBV24-1 and TRBJ2-1, with 7 nucleotides matching TRBD2. Unmatched junction bases numbered 4, after V lost 5 bases and J lost 1 base. CDR1 is KGHDR and CDR2 is SFDVKD in the germline V gene. The CDR3 is made up of 15 amino acids. As DNA, the CDR3 is TGTGCCACCAGTGTAACGGGGGGATCCTACAATGAGCAGTTCTTC. This gives the protein CATSVTGGSYNEQFF.

The chain uses TRBV6-1 and TRBJ2-3; 7 nucleotides match TRBD2. The CDR3 sequence is 15 residues long. The ends lost 8 bases at V and 0 bases at J; junction bases unmatched: 8. Per germline, CDR1 MNHNS and CDR2 SASEGT. CDR3 amino acids: CASGASGPSTDTQYF. CDR3 in DNA: TGTGCCAGCGGAGCTAGCGGACCTAGCACAGATACGCAGTATTTT.

This clonotype was found a few times. The chain uses TRBV12-3 or TRBV12-4 and TRBJ2-4; TRBD1 might be the D (6 bases). The V end was cut by 2 bases, the J end by 1 base, with 15 bases between. This CDR3 is built from 17 residues. This CDR3 is CASSLWAGASAKNIQYF. The CDR3 nucleotides read TGTGCCAGCAGTTTATGGGCAGGGGCCAGCGCCAAAAACATTCAGTACTTC.

This rearrangement joins TRBV5-5 to TRBJ1-4, with TRBD1 identical over 7 bases. Germline CDR1 reads SGHKS; CDR2 reads YYEKEE (reference sequence). This CDR3 is built from 15 residues. V dropped 0 bases and J dropped 7; count of bases not matched to a gene: 6. The CDR3 DNA reads as TGTGCCAGCAGCTTGGGTGACAGGGCGGCTGAAAAACTGTTTTTT. Its translation is CASSLGDRAAEKLFF.

The genes are TRBV7-2 and TRBJ2-3, with unresolved D. Germline V gene data show CDR1 as SGHTA and CDR2 as FQGNSA. The CDR3 consists of 14 residues. V dropped 2 bases and J dropped 5 bases, with 11 bases sitting between them. The CDR3 DNA reads as TGTGCCAGCAGCTTATTTTCTGTGGGAGATACGCAGTATTTT. As protein: CASSLFSVGDTQYF.

This clonotype was observed at least ten times. A junction end diverges from the germline sequence, so it may reflect a read error. The CDR3 nucleotides read TGTGCCAGCAGCTTAGCGAGGAGGGGCACAGATACGCAGTATTTT. It codes for CASSLARRGTDTQYF. The rearrangement uses TRBV12-3 or TRBV12-4 and TRBJ2-3; a weak D match, TRBD2 (6 bases). There are 15 residues in the CDR3.

The sample holds a few counts of this clonotype. This chain joins TRBV20-1 and TRBJ2-1; 7 bases map to TRBD1. Germline V gene lookup returns CDR1 DFQATT and CDR2 SNEGSKA (reference sequence). V trimming: 5 bases; J trimming: 0 bases; junction bases outside the gene matches: 13. CDR3 length: 17 amino acids. In DNA form, the CDR3 reads TGCAGTGCTCCCCTTGCCCGACAGGGAAACTCCTACAATGAGCAGTTCTTC. Its translation is CSAPLARQGNSYNEQFF.

This clonotype was recorded a few times. The rearrangement joins TRBV24-1 to TRBJ2-7; tentatively, D is TRBD1 or TRBD2 (5 bases each). V was cut by 2 bases and J by 0 bases, with 25 bases left in between. Germline V gene sequence: CDR1 KGHDR, CDR2 SFDVKD. The CDR3 is 20 amino acids. The CDR3 bases are TGTGCCACCAGTGATTATCAGTATTGGGACCGCGGCGATTCCTCCTACGAGCAGTACTTC. It encodes CATSDYQYWDRGDSSYEQYF.

The rearrangement uses TRBV20-1 and TRBJ1-1, with 9 bases identical to TRBD1. Unmatched junction bases numbered 10, after V lost 6 bases and J lost 11 bases. Germline CDR1 reads DFQATT; CDR2 reads SNEGSKA (reference sequence). The CDR3 runs to 12 residues. Written as DNA, the CDR3 is TGCAGTGCAATAGGGACAGGGATGGTGGCTTTCTTT. As protein: CSAIGTGMVAFF.

This chain connects TRBV12-3 or TRBV12-4 to TRBJ1-3, with TRBD1 matching 11 bases. CDR3 size: 15 residues. With V trimmed by 6 bases and J by 4 bases, 5 bases remained unmatched. This CDR3 reads CASSERTGGGNTIYF. CDR3 in DNA: TGTGCCAGCAGCGAACGGACAGGGGGCGGAAACACCATATATTTT.

V and J are TRBV29-1 and TRBJ1-4; D is uncertain. V was cut by 4 bases and J by 8 bases, with 11 bases left in between. The CDR3 has 12 residues. Per the germline V gene, CDR1 is SQVTM and CDR2 is ANQGSEA. The CDR3 is CSVGLPGEKLFF. The CDR3 nucleotides are TGCAGCGTTGGCCTTCCCGGGGAAAAACTGTTTTTT.